A selection of T cell receptor beta chains follows, all from one sample in a study of T-cell reconstitution after alpha-beta-depleted transplantation in children. TCRdb analysed the PCR reads with MiXCR anew, one entry per CDR3 protein. Among some 600,000 distinct CDR3 sequences, approximately 17% were seen once, and the ten largest hold approximately 1%. The starting material was PBMCs from the stem cell graft donor, obtained from the stem cell graft. The origin of the receptors is a human donor who donated a stem cell graft to a child with acute myeloid leukemia. The CDR3 runs from the conserved cysteine through the conserved F or W. D genes are given only for firm matches. Clone size is shown for a subset of rows, as once, few, many or a class of expanded clone.

J: TRBJ1-5
V: TRBV28
D: NA
size: few
CDR3: CASSFQSRGGNQPQHF
DNA: TGTGCCAGCAGTTTTCAGTCCCGAGGGGGCAATCAGCCCCAGCATTTT

J: TRBJ2-1
V: TRBV29-1
D: NA
size: few
CDR3: CSVEDPIVGGRYNEQFF
DNA: TGCAGCGTTGAAGACCCCATAGTGGGGGGCAGGTACAATGAGCAGTTCTTC

J: TRBJ1-1
V: TRBV6-2/TRBV6-3
D: NA
size: NA
CDR3: CASSRLGQSNTEAFF
DNA: TGTGCCAGCAGCCGTCTCGGACAGTCGAACACTGAAGCTTTCTTT

J: TRBJ1-1
V: TRBV5-1
D: TRBD1
size: few
CDR3: CASSSTGGLASTEAFF
DNA: TGCGCCAGCAGCTCAACAGGGGGCCTGGCAAGCACTGAAGCTTTCTTT

J: TRBJ1-5
V: TRBV5-5
D: NA
size: many
CDR3: CASSSAGGRLNQPQHF
DNA: TGTGCCAGCAGCTCCGCGGGGGGCCGGCTTAATCAGCCCCAGCATTTT

J: TRBJ2-3
V: TRBV5-8
D: NA
size: NA
CDR3: CASSLVVASEVGDTQYF
DNA: TGTGCCAGCAGCTTGGTTGTGGCTAGCGAGGTTGGAGATACGCAGTATTTT

J: TRBJ1-5
V: TRBV20-1
D: NA
size: NA
CDR3: CSASDTLVGNQPQHF
DNA: TGCAGTGCCTCCGACACCTTAGTGGGCAATCAGCCCCAGCATTTT

J: TRBJ2-2
V: TRBV7-2
D: NA
size: many
CDR3: CASSATPFAGELFF
DNA: TGTGCCAGCAGCGCCACCCCATTCGCCGGGGAGCTGTTTTTT

J: TRBJ2-3
V: TRBV15
D: NA
size: NA
CDR3: CATSREPSPSQYF
DNA: TGTGCCACCAGCAGAGAGCCGTCCCCATCGCAGTATTTT

J: TRBJ1-6
V: TRBV5-5
D: TRBD1
size: NA
CDR3: CASSFDVGGASPLHF
DNA: TGTGCCAGCAGCTTCGACGTAGGGGGCGCCTCACCCCTCCACTTT

J: TRBJ2-1
V: TRBV5-6
D: TRBD2
size: many
CDR3: CASSLGAGGSAREQFF
DNA: TGTGCCAGCAGCTTGGGCGCGGGGGGCTCCGCCCGTGAGCAGTTCTTC

J: TRBJ1-2
V: TRBV20-1
D: NA
size: few
CDR3: CSASRQLNGYTF
DNA: TGCAGTGCTAGCCGACAGCTAAATGGCTACACCTTC

J: TRBJ2-7
V: TRBV7-9
D: TRBD1
size: few
CDR3: CASSSPGTGGSYEQYF
DNA: TGTGCCAGCAGCTCACCCGGGACAGGGGGCTCCTACGAGCAGTACTTC

J: TRBJ2-3
V: TRBV20-1
D: TRBD2
size: NA
CDR3: CSARLAGGGSTDTQYF
DNA: TGCAGTGCTAGACTAGCGGGGGGAGGGAGCACAGATACGCAGTATTTT

J: TRBJ2-5
V: TRBV20-1
D: NA
size: many
CDR3: CSASGGTVKTQYF
DNA: TGCAGTGCCTCAGGCGGGACTGTAAAGACCCAGTACTTC

J: TRBJ1-2
V: TRBV29-1
D: NA
size: NA
CDR3: CSVVHTTNYGYTF
DNA: TGCAGCGTTGTTCACACCACTAACTATGGCTACACCTTC

J: TRBJ1-1
V: TRBV20-1
D: TRBD1
size: NA
CDR3: CSPLSDRGFYTEAFF
DNA: TGCAGTCCCTTATCGGACAGGGGTTTCTACACTGAAGCTTTCTTT

J: TRBJ2-1
V: TRBV29-1
D: NA
size: many
CDR3: CSVAFDSNEQFF
DNA: TGCAGCGTAGCATTCGACAGCAATGAGCAGTTCTTC

J: TRBJ1-2
V: TRBV6-1
D: NA
size: many
CDR3: CASSEAQKYGYTF
DNA: TGTGCCAGCAGTGAAGCTCAAAAGTATGGCTACACCTTC

J: TRBJ2-3
V: TRBV3-1
D: NA
size: NA
CDR3: CASSPVRVGTDTQYF
DNA: TGTGCCAGCAGCCCGGTTCGCGTTGGCACAGATACGCAGTATTTT

J: TRBJ1-5
V: TRBV28
D: NA
size: NA
CDR3: CASSIHGGAQPQHF
DNA: TGTGCCAGCAGTATCCACGGGGGGGCTCAGCCCCAGCATTTT

J: TRBJ2-3
V: TRBV20-1
D: TRBD2
size: many
CDR3: CSTSGGGTDTQYF
DNA: TGCAGTACTAGCGGGGGAGGAACAGATACGCAGTATTTT

J: TRBJ1-5
V: TRBV15
D: TRBD1
size: NA
CDR3: CATRDQGGGNQPQHF
DNA: TGTGCCACCAGGGACCAGGGGGGGGGCAATCAGCCCCAGCATTTT

J: TRBJ1-2
V: TRBV20-1
D: NA
size: few
CDR3: CSASPPQGPNYGYTF
DNA: TGCAGTGCTTCGCCGCCCCAGGGACCTAACTATGGCTACACCTTC

J: TRBJ2-3
V: TRBV15
D: NA
size: many
CDR3: CATRNTGTDTQYF
DNA: TGTGCCACCAGAAATACGGGCACAGATACGCAGTATTTT

J: TRBJ2-5
V: TRBV6-1
D: NA
size: NA
CDR3: CASSTPAGEETQYF
DNA: TGTGCCAGCAGTACCCCTGCAGGGGAAGAGACCCAGTACTTC

J: TRBJ1-2
V: TRBV20-1
D: TRBD1
size: many
CDR3: CSAIDPGQGVYGYTF
DNA: TGCAGTGCTATAGACCCTGGACAGGGGGTCTATGGCTACACCTTC

J: TRBJ1-4
V: TRBV20-1
D: NA
size: many
CDR3: CSARPPGVTNEKLFF
DNA: TGCAGTGCTAGACCGCCAGGGGTGACTAATGAAAAACTGTTTTTT

J: TRBJ2-2
V: TRBV12-3/TRBV12-4
D: NA
size: NA
CDR3: CASSPRAPDTGELFF
DNA: TGTGCCAGCAGTCCCCGGGCCCCGGACACCGGGGAGCTGTTTTTT

J: TRBJ2-7
V: TRBV7-8
D: NA
size: few
CDR3: CASSFTGTASYEQYF
DNA: TGTGCCAGCAGCTTCACAGGGACCGCATCCTACGAGCAGTACTTC

J: TRBJ2-2
V: TRBV7-9
D: NA
size: few
CDR3: CASRTNRQTNTGELFF
DNA: TGTGCCAGCAGGACCAATAGACAGACGAACACCGGGGAGCTGTTTTTT

J: TRBJ1-5
V: TRBV7-2
D: NA
size: NA
CDR3: CASSDGNSNQPQHF
DNA: TGTGCCAGCAGCGACGGAAATAGCAATCAGCCCCAGCATTTT

J: TRBJ1-1
V: TRBV4-3
D: NA
size: few
CDR3: CASSQGLFDGTEAFF
DNA: TGCGCCAGCAGCCAGGGCTTGTTCGACGGGACTGAAGCTTTCTTT

J: TRBJ2-3
V: TRBV20-1
D: NA
size: many
CDR3: CSARGPGAPSSTDTQYF
DNA: TGCAGTGCTAGGGGTCCGGGGGCCCCCTCCAGCACAGATACGCAGTATTTT

J: TRBJ1-2
V: TRBV20-1
D: NA
size: few
CDR3: CSARGGGPDGYTF
DNA: TGCAGTGCTAGGGGGGGGGGCCCTGATGGCTACACCTTC

J: TRBJ2-1
V: TRBV30
D: NA
size: NA
CDR3: CAWRGGSEQFF
DNA: TGTGCCTGGAGGGGGGGATCTGAGCAGTTCTTC

J: TRBJ1-1
V: TRBV5-1
D: NA
size: NA
CDR3: CASSLRETANTEAFF
DNA: TGCGCCAGCAGCTTGCGGGAGACAGCGAACACTGAAGCTTTCTTT

J: TRBJ1-2
V: TRBV7-9
D: NA
size: NA
CDR3: CASTSGRGGGYTF
DNA: TGTGCCAGCACCTCCGGGAGGGGCGGTGGCTACACCTTC

J: TRBJ1-1
V: TRBV7-9
D: NA
size: NA
CDR3: CASNSWGTEAFF
DNA: TGTGCCAGCAACTCCTGGGGAACTGAAGCTTTCTTT

J: TRBJ2-1
V: TRBV12-3/TRBV12-4
D: NA
size: few
CDR3: CASSGQGTYNEQFF
DNA: TGTGCCAGCAGTGGCCAGGGTACCTACAATGAGCAGTTCTTC

J: TRBJ2-1
V: TRBV10-3
D: NA
size: NA
CDR3: CAIHVGGSYNEQFF
DNA: TGTGCCATACATGTCGGTGGTTCCTACAATGAGCAGTTCTTC

J: TRBJ1-2
V: TRBV6-1
D: NA
size: NA
CDR3: CASTKGPDPPYGYTF
DNA: TGTGCCAGCACCAAGGGGCCGGATCCCCCCTATGGCTACACCTTC

J: TRBJ1-1
V: TRBV6-1
D: NA
size: NA
CDR3: CASWEYRATEAFF
DNA: TGTGCCAGCTGGGAGTACAGAGCCACTGAAGCTTTCTTT

J: TRBJ2-1
V: TRBV29-1
D: NA
size: many
CDR3: CSVEGVTLNEQFF
DNA: TGCAGCGTTGAGGGGGTAACGCTCAATGAGCAGTTCTTC

J: TRBJ1-2
V: TRBV7-7
D: TRBD1
size: few
CDR3: CASGEGQTGYTF
DNA: TGTGCCAGCGGGGAGGGACAGACCGGCTACACCTTC

J: TRBJ2-1
V: TRBV11-1
D: TRBD2
size: NA
CDR3: CASSLGGSGGYNEQFF
DNA: TGTGCCAGCAGCTTAGGGGGTAGCGGGGGTTACAATGAGCAGTTCTTC

J: TRBJ2-7
V: TRBV27
D: TRBD1
size: few
CDR3: CASSHRGSYEQYF
DNA: TGTGCCAGCTCACACAGGGGGTCCTACGAGCAGTACTTC

J: TRBJ2-3
V: TRBV20-1
D: TRBD2
size: many
CDR3: CSAREGVGGVTPYTDTQYF
DNA: TGCAGTGCTAGAGAAGGGGTGGGGGGGGTCACACCTTACACAGATACGCAGTATTTT

J: TRBJ1-5
V: TRBV9
D: TRBD1
size: NA
CDR3: CASSVGGTENQPQHF
DNA: TGTGCCAGCAGCGTAGGTGGGACAGAGAATCAGCCCCAGCATTTT

J: TRBJ1-2
V: TRBV13
D: NA
size: many
CDR3: CASSTQGRYGYTF
DNA: TGTGCCAGCAGCACCCAGGGCCGCTATGGCTACACCTTC

J: TRBJ1-5
V: TRBV7-2
D: NA
size: few
CDR3: CASSLVGGLGNQPQHF
DNA: TGTGCCAGCAGCTTAGTTGGAGGGTTGGGAAATCAGCCCCAGCATTTT

J: TRBJ2-7
V: TRBV20-1
D: TRBD2
size: many
CDR3: CSAFSSGSSYEQYF
DNA: TGCAGTGCTTTCTCTAGCGGGAGCTCCTACGAGCAGTACTTC

J: TRBJ2-1
V: TRBV24-1
D: TRBD2
size: few
CDR3: CATSPSGTQYNEQFF
DNA: TGTGCCACCAGCCCAAGCGGGACTCAGTACAATGAGCAGTTCTTC